One sample yielded the 24 T cell receptor beta chains listed below, sequenced in a study of blood T cell repertoires in COVID-19 (dated by TCRdb to the early 2020s). To prepare the library, the immunoSEQ multiplex PCR assay was applied. TCRdb's version of the immuneACCESS table is confined to in-frame rearrangements and falls short of the full clone set. An unresolved V gene accounts for under half of the shortfall where checked; the remainder is of unknown origin. The sample table records about 210,000 clones; 81% of these occur just once. Together, the top ten hold 8% to 9% of the sample. Input material: PBMCs or T cells enriched from blood (not recorded which). Every receptor here comes from a woman between 50 and 59 years old with acute COVID-19.

Only one count was recorded for this clone. The chain combines TRBV4-3 with TRBJ2-1; tentatively, D is TRBD1 (6 bases). The CDR3 contains 17 residues. The ends were cut back, 3 bases at V and 2 bases at J, with 17 bases in the middle. Per the germline V gene, CDR1 is LGHNA and CDR2 is YSLEER. The CDR3 nucleotides are TGCGCCAGCAGCCAGGGACGGGACATCAGACCCTACAATGAGCAGTTCTTC. It translates to CASSQGRDIRPYNEQFF.

The CDR3, as DNA: TGTGCCAGCAGCGGCCAGTCAGTTTCTCGCTACACCTTC. Its translation: CASSGQSVSRYTF. The rearrangement links TRBV7-2 to TRBJ1-2; no clear D gene. Germline CDR1 SGHTA, CDR2 FQGNSA. This CDR3 comprises 13 residues. V lost 5 bases and J 9 bases, leaving 16 bases between the germline ends.

This clone has a single count. V and J are TRBV6-6 and TRBJ2-7, with 7 bases that match TRBD2. The CDR3 extends over 12 amino acids. Germline CDR1 reads MNHNY; CDR2 reads SVGAGI (reference sequence). After removal of 7 bases from V and 5 bases from J, the junction contained 5 bases not matched to a gene. The CDR3 loop is CASTLGGDEQYF. The CDR3 DNA follows: TGTGCCAGCACCTTGGGGGGGGACGAGCAGTACTTC.

V is TRBV18 and J is TRBJ2-7; 8 nucleotides agree with TRBD2. Germline CDR1 KGHSH, CDR2 LQKENI. The CDR3 totals 15 residues. The ends lost 3 bases at V and 6 bases at J; junction bases unmatched: 10. CDR3 residues: CASSPLDSGVGEQYF. The CDR3 bases are TGTGCCAGCTCACCTCTGGATAGCGGGGTCGGCGAGCAGTACTTC.

This chain links TRBV9 with TRBJ2-1, with D maybe TRBD1 (6 bases). Trimming took off 4 bases at V and 10 bases at J, with 15 bases between the two ends. The CDR3 is 13 amino acids. Germline CDR1 SGDLS, CDR2 YYNGEE. CDR3 loop: CASSPPDRKEQFF. CDR3 coding DNA: TGTGCCAGCAGCCCACCTGACAGGAAAGAGCAGTTCTTC.

This clone occurred once. The gene calls are TRBV14 and TRBJ1-2; the D gene is possibly TRBD1 (5 bases). Germline CDR1 is SGHDN and CDR2 is FVKESK. This CDR3 is built from 14 residues. The ends were cut back, 3 bases at V and 3 bases at J, with 11 bases in the middle. The CDR3 region is CASSQEQVYYGYTF. The CDR3 bases are TGTGCCAGCAGCCAGGAACAGGTCTACTATGGCTACACCTTC. The full variable domain, in which reference TRBV14 and TRBJ1-2 provide the parts outside the CDR3, is EAGVTQFPSHSVIEKGQTVTLRCDPISGHDNLYWYRRVMGKEIKFLLHFVKESKQDESGMPNNRFLAERTGGTYSTLKVQPAELEDSGVYFCASSQEQVYYGYTFGSGTRLTVV.

This chain connects TRBV29-1 to TRBJ1-1, with D hard to call. V was shortened by 4 bases and J by 2 bases, with 8 bases between the two germline ends. This CDR3 is built from 12 residues. CDR1 and CDR2 (germline): SQVTM, ANQGSEA. CDR3 sequence (DNA): TGCAGCGTTGCCCCCTTTAACACTGAAGCTTTCTTT. This encodes CSVAPFNTEAFF.

This chain uses TRBV3-1 (or the pseudogene TRBV3-2) with TRBJ2-5; 12 bases map to TRBD2. The V gene end was trimmed by 4 bases and the J gene end by 4 bases; junction bases not matched to a gene: 4. This CDR3 region has 15 residues. Germline loops: CDR1 LGHDT, CDR2 YNNKEL (reference sequence). The CDR3 DNA sequence: TGTGCCAGCAGCCTCACTAGCGGGGGGTTAGAGACCCAGTACTTC. Protein sequence: CASSLTSGGLETQYF.

This sequence joins TRBV29-1 and TRBJ2-7; tentatively, D is TRBD1 (5 bases). Trimming cost V 7 bases and J 3 bases, with 16 bases left between them. Germline CDR1 SQVTM, CDR2 ANQGSEA. The CDR3 length is 13 residues. In nucleotides, the CDR3 is TGCAGCGCACGACAGAGCAACTTCTACGAGCAGTACTTC. Its protein is CSARQSNFYEQYF.

This clone was detected ten times or more. V is TRBV5-4 and J is TRBJ2-7; 9 nucleotides match TRBD2. Germline CDR1 and CDR2: SGHNT and YYREEE (reference sequence). The junction had 7 bases not matched to a gene; V was cut back by 0 bases and J by 6 bases. The CDR3 loop spans 15 amino acids. CDR3 coding DNA: TGTGCCAGCAGCTTGGTTTCTCTAGCGGGGAGCGAGCAGTACTTC. This sequence encodes CASSLVSLAGSEQYF.

The V and J genes are TRBV5-6 and TRBJ1-2; D remains ambiguous. Trimming took off 6 bases at V and 5 bases at J, with 8 bases between the two ends. Germline V lookup: CDR1 SGHDT, CDR2 YYEEEE. CDR3 length equals 11 residues. Here the CDR3 reads CASTDWYGYTF. As DNA, the CDR3 is TGTGCCAGCACCGACTGGTATGGCTACACCTTC.

This clone came up once. The chain has TRBV7-9 and TRBJ1-3; D is perhaps TRBD1 (5 bases). The germline gives CDR1 SEHNR, CDR2 FQNEAQ (reference sequence). Trimming cost V 5 bases and J 0 bases, with 11 bases left between them. This CDR3 region has 15 residues. CDR3 amino acids: CASSLAGNSGNTIYF. As DNA, the CDR3 is TGTGCCAGCAGCCTGGCAGGGAACTCTGGAAACACCATATATTTT.

This chain uses TRBV18 with TRBJ1-5; no definite D call. V was clipped by 3 bases and J by 5 bases, with 14 bases between them. There are 15 residues in the CDR3. Germline lookup yields CDR1 KGHSH and CDR2 LQKENI. The DNA of the CDR3 is TGTGCCAGCTCACCCTCGCGGGGTCTCGATCAGCCCCAGCATTTT. Its protein product is CASSPSRGLDQPQHF.

The chain links TRBV5-1 to TRBJ2-5, with D maybe TRBD2 (5 bases). V lost 10 bases and J lost 5, with 18 bases in between. The CDR3 contains 13 residues. The germline gives CDR1 SGHRS, CDR2 YFSETQ. The CDR3 region is CARRPRGSETQYF. CDR3 sequence (DNA): TGCGCCCGACGTCCCAGAGGGTCCGAGACCCAGTACTTC.

This clone was counted many times. This sequence joins TRBV4-1 and TRBJ2-1; the D gene is possibly TRBD1 (6 bases). The CDR3 contains 14 residues. V dropped 5 bases and J dropped 5 bases, with 13 bases sitting between them. CDR1 and CDR2 from the germline V gene are MGHRA and YSYEKL. The CDR3 protein is CASSFPDSNNEQFF. In DNA form, the CDR3 reads TGCGCCAGCAGCTTTCCGGACAGTAACAATGAGCAGTTCTTC.

CDR3 sequence (DNA): TGTGCCAGCAGCTTCGACAGGGAAGCGAACACCGGGGAGCTGTTTTTT. Translated, it gives CASSFDREANTGELFF. V is TRBV5-8 and J is TRBJ2-2; TRBD1 matches at 7 bases. The ends lost 2 bases at V and 0 bases at J; junction bases unmatched: 4. Germline loops: CDR1 SGHTS, CDR2 YDEGEE. CDR3 size: 16 residues.

The CDR3 sequence: CASRTSTDTQYF. The CDR3 coding sequence is TGTGCCAGCAGAACTAGCACAGATACGCAGTATTTT. V is TRBV6-1 and J is TRBJ2-3; no clear D. V was pared by 6 bases and J by 0 bases, with 4 bases between. The CDR3 spans 12 residues. Germline lookup yields CDR1 MNHNS and CDR2 SASEGT.

This chain uses TRBV28 with TRBJ2-5, with 7 nucleotides matching TRBD2. Near its end, the DNA agrees better with TRBJ2-4, so the J call may be wrong. Germline V gives CDR1 MDHEN, CDR2 SYDVKM. CDR3 length: 14 amino acids. The CDR3 DNA reads as TGTGCCAGCAGTTTCTCCAAAGCGGGACGCATTCAGTACTTC. This sequence encodes CASSFSKAGRIQYF.

The genes are TRBV7-7 and TRBJ2-1, with TRBD2 matching 10 bases. V lost 1 base to trimming and J lost 3 bases; unmatched junction nucleotides: 0. The CDR3 is 15 residues long. Germline V gene sequence: CDR1 SSHAT, CDR2 FNYEAQ (reference sequence). CDR3 sequence: CASSLGTSGYNEQFF. In nucleotides, the CDR3 is TGTGCCAGCAGCTTAGGGACTAGCGGCTACAATGAGCAGTTCTTC.

The chain joins TRBV11-1 to TRBJ1-1; D is perhaps TRBD1 (5 bases). V was shortened by 3 bases and J by 4 bases, with 15 bases between the two germline ends. CDR1 and CDR2 from the germline V gene are SGHAT and FQDESV (reference sequence). CDR3 size: 15 residues. CDR3 sequence (DNA): TGTGCCAGCAGCTTCCCCACGGGCGGGGGCACTGAAGCTTTCTTT. It specifies CASSFPTGGGTEAFF.

The chain couples TRBV30 to TRBJ1-1, with a tentative D call TRBD1 (6 bases). The CDR3 extends over 12 amino acids. Per the germline V gene, CDR1 is GTSNPN and CDR2 is SVGIG (reference sequence). The V gene lost 4 bases and the J gene lost 3 bases, with 9 bases spanning the gap. The CDR3 here is CAWNKGDTEAFF. The CDR3 DNA reads TGTGCCTGGAATAAGGGGGACACTGAAGCTTTCTTT. The full variable domain, completed using reference TRBV30 and TRBJ1-1, is SQTIHQWPATLVQPVGSPLSLECTVEGTSNPNLYWYRQAAGRGLQLLFYSVGIGQISSEVPQNLSASRPQDRQFILSSKKLLLSDSGFYLCAWNKGDTEAFFGQGTRLTVV.

The chain carries TRBV6-2 or TRBV6-3 and TRBJ2-2; TRBD1 agrees at 7 bases. Germline V gene lookup returns CDR1 MNHEY and CDR2 SVGEGT. The J segment lost 6 bases and the V segment lost 6 bases, leaving 10 bases of the junction unmatched. The CDR3 runs to 15 residues. DNA for the CDR3: TGTGCCAGCAGCCGGACAGGCCTTACGGCCGGGGAGCTGTTTTTT. Protein sequence: CASSRTGLTAGELFF.

The chain recombines TRBV11-2 with TRBJ2-3, with 10 positions matching TRBD2. Looked up from germline, CDR1 is SGHAT and CDR2 is FQNNGV. Trimming cost V 1 base and J 2 bases; bases outside gene matches: 3. The CDR3 has 16 residues. This CDR3 is CASSLAAGGLTDTQYF. CDR3 DNA sequence: TGTGCCAGCAGCTTAGCAGCGGGGGGGCTCACAGATACGCAGTATTTT.

This clone has a handful of counts. The junction and the germline gene differ at one end; a read error may be behind it. This chain connects TRBV5-1 to TRBJ1-4; 8 bases align to TRBD1. Germline V gives CDR1 SGHRS, CDR2 YFSETQ. The CDR3 consists of 14 residues. Written as DNA, the CDR3 is TGCGCCAGCAGCTTGGGTTTGAGCGCGGGACAGGCCGCTTTT. It translates to CASSLGLSAGQAAF.